Listed below are T cell receptor beta chains from one sample, sequenced in a study of shared T cell receptors in the human thymus. Data came from immunoSEQ multiplex PCR; TCRdb stores just in-frame clones and leaves some out. Of 500,000 to 750,000 clones in the sample, around nine tenths were seen once. These data also formed part of another study, on human thymus T cells.

Sequencing was performed on thymocytes. Receptors originate from a boy younger than two with a congenital heart defect. CDR3s leave out the opening cysteine and the closing phenylalanine or tryptophan. Each record gives: clone size, J gene, V gene, CDR3 protein. Part of the rows lack a size; the others show once, few, many or a class for expanded clones.

NA	TRBJ2-2	TRBV19	ASSQRSVTGELF
NA	TRBJ2-3	TRBV19	ASRSVATSGRSSSTDTQY
NA	TRBJ1-2	TRBV6-4	ASTAMDRDRFYGYT
NA	TRBJ1-1	TRBV5-1	ASSLSSRGTGTTEAF
NA	TRBJ1-1	TRBV5-1	ASKFTGLRGHTEAF
NA	TRBJ2-1	TRBV5-1	ASSFSAGSYNEQF
NA	TRBJ2-7	TRBV5-6	ASTSLYEQY
NA	TRBJ1-1	TRBV6-5	ASSYSSRLNTEAF
NA	TRBJ2-3	TRBV2	ASSRRNGPDTQY
NA	TRBJ2-5	TRBV6-5	ASSYSWAGGLETQY
NA	TRBJ1-1	TRBV10-3	AISEDSPTEAF
NA	TRBJ2-1	TRBV1	TSSESMTSGNASYNEQF
NA	TRBJ2-7	TRBV28	ASQRRQSYEQY
NA	TRBJ1-2	TRBV2	ARCGEQGCYT
NA	TRBJ2-5	TRBV5-1	ASSSYPGQGRVFRETQY
NA	TRBJ1-1	TRBV6-1	ASSESRQGNTEAF
NA	TRBJ2-4	TRBV6-1	ASSEGNSGRGLSIQY
NA	TRBJ1-5	TRBV5-8	ASSPDRGSPVIGPQH
NA	TRBJ2-7	TRBV28	ASIMRGWATYEQY
NA	TRBJ1-1	TRBV20-1	SARVNTEAF
NA	TRBJ2-1	TRBV6-5	ASTLSRDTDEQF
once	TRBJ2-1	TRBV27	ASSLGGSDYNEQF
NA	TRBJ1-2	TRBV6-1	ASSEGRTGYT
NA	TRBJ2-1	TRBV7-9	ASSNPSSGNLVGNEQF
NA	TRBJ2-7	TRBV2	ASSEGGRGRSYEQY
NA	TRBJ1-4	TRBV19	ASSIKGGADEKLF
NA	TRBJ2-3	TRBV30	AWSVRGDTQY
NA	TRBJ1-1	TRBV29-1	SGTAFYTEAF
NA	TRBJ2-1	TRBV12-5	ASGLGAHNEQF